These 20 T cell receptor beta chains originate from one sample sequenced in a study of vaccination and CD4 T cells after COVID-19. Their antigens remain unidentified. An Oncomine TCR Beta short-read assay was used to sequence the DNA from cultured CD4+ T cells. MiXCR, run by TCRdb on the PCR reads, gives a single entry per CDR3 protein. The sample records approximately 12,000 distinct CDR3 sequences, under 60% being singletons. Treatment described: approximately 9-day PBMC culture with coronavirus spike peptide pools or control peptides (ViraFEST assay). Specimen: CD4+ T cells from blood, cultured in vitro. The receptors come from a human donor who had recovered from COVID-19.

This clonotype came up a few times. V usage is TRBV6-5 and J usage is TRBJ2-7; a weak D match, TRBD2 (5 bases). The length of the CDR3 is 16 residues. Trimming removed 2 bases from V and 0 bases from J, with 14 bases in between. Germline lookup yields CDR1 MNHEY and CDR2 SVGAGI. In DNA form, the CDR3 reads TGTGCCAGCAGTTACATCTCGACGGGGAGCTCCTACGAGCAGTACTTC. This codes for CASSYISTGSSYEQYF.

The table lists this clonotype with a few counts. The rearrangement uses TRBV20-1 and TRBJ2-4; the match to TRBD1 covers 12 bases. V shed 4 bases, J shed 7 bases, and the junction held 8 bases outside the gene matches. Per the germline V gene, CDR1 is DFQATT and CDR2 is SNEGSKA (reference sequence). CDR3 length equals 15 residues. The CDR3 sequence: CSAIEGQGAFNIQYF. The CDR3 DNA sequence: TGCAGTGCTATAGAGGGACAGGGGGCGTTTAACATTCAGTACTTC.

By share, this clonotype ranks as medium-sized. The chain has TRBV29-1 and TRBJ2-7, with TRBD1 as a possible D gene (5 bases). The length of the CDR3 is 13 residues. The V end lost 4 bases, the J end lost 9 bases, and 19 bases lay between the germline ends. Looked up from germline, CDR1 is SQVTM and CDR2 is ANQGSEA. In DNA, the CDR3 is TGCAGCGTTGGATCAACAGGTTCTACGGTGCAGTACTTC. Translated, it gives CSVGSTGSTVQYF.

This clonotype appeared a few times. The chain uses TRBV12-5 and TRBJ1-5; TRBD1 might be the D (6 bases). Germline V lookup: CDR1 LGHNT, CDR2 FRNRAP. The V end was cut by 2 bases, the J end by 0 bases, with 17 bases between. The CDR3 loop spans 18 amino acids. The CDR3 nucleotides are TGTGCTAGTGGTTTGCCATCCCGGGGGCCGCCTAGCAATCAGCCCCAGCATTTT. Translation gives CASGLPSRGPPSNQPQHF.

The J gene is TRBJ2-7, the V gene TRBV7-2, with 11 bases fitting TRBD2. This CDR3 is 16 amino acids long. The germline gives CDR1 SGHTA, CDR2 FQGNSA. Germline trimming cut 5 bases from V and 3 bases from J; bases unmatched to any gene: 9. The CDR3 here is CASSPILAGALYEQYF. CDR3 coding DNA: TGTGCCAGCAGCCCCATACTAGCGGGAGCCCTCTACGAGCAGTACTTC.

The V call is TRBV20-1, the J call TRBJ2-3; 9 bases are shared with TRBD2. This CDR3 comprises 14 residues. After removal of 4 bases from V and 7 bases from J, the junction contained 9 bases not matched to a gene. The germline V gene encodes CDR1 DFQATT and CDR2 SNEGSKA (reference sequence). The CDR3 nucleotides are TGCAGTGCTATGTCCAAGACTAGCGGTTATACGCAGTATTTT. It translates to CSAMSKTSGYTQYF.

The V call is TRBV6-1, the J call TRBJ2-1, with D uncertain. This CDR3 has 14 residues. Per the germline V gene, CDR1 is MNHNS and CDR2 is SASEGT. With 7 bases removed from V and 3 bases from J, the gap between germline ends came to 13 bases. CDR3 residues: CASNSDDFYNEQFF. The CDR3 bases are TGTGCCAGCAACTCCGACGACTTCTACAATGAGCAGTTCTTC.

The chain is built from TRBV28 and TRBJ2-2; TRBD1 is a possible D gene (6 bases). V lost 5 bases, J lost 1 base, and 14 bases lay in between. Germline CDR1 reads MDHEN; CDR2 reads SYDVKM. This CDR3 has 16 residues. Written as DNA, the CDR3 is TGTGCCAGCAGTCCTAGACAGGTCCTGAACACCGGGGAGCTGTTTTTT. This sequence encodes CASSPRQVLNTGELFF.

The chain is built from TRBV2 and TRBJ1-5; 10 bases are a match to TRBD1. Germline V gene lookup returns CDR1 SNHLY and CDR2 FYNNEI. V trimming: 4 bases; J trimming: 6 bases; junction bases outside the gene matches: 6. This CDR3 has 15 amino acids. CDR3 loop: CASSVDRTGGQPQHF. CDR3 DNA: TGTGCCAGCAGTGTAGATCGGACAGGGGGTCAGCCCCAGCATTTT.

This chain connects TRBV7-9 to TRBJ2-2, with a tentative D call TRBD1 (5 bases). Germline V lookup: CDR1 SEHNR, CDR2 FQNEAQ (reference sequence). The length of the CDR3 is 13 residues. Trimming left V 6 bases short and J 5 bases short, with 10 bases between. The CDR3 DNA reads as TGTGCCAGCAGGCCACAGGAAACCGGGGAGCTGTTTTTT. It codes for CASRPQETGELFF.

The chain carries TRBV28 and TRBJ2-7; 8 bases match TRBD2. Unmatched junction bases numbered 11, after V lost 5 bases and J lost 2 bases. The CDR3 runs to 16 residues. Looked up from germline, CDR1 is MDHEN and CDR2 is SYDVKM. The CDR3 here is CASSHDLAGRTYEQYF. The CDR3 bases are TGTGCCAGCAGTCACGACCTAGCGGGCAGAACCTACGAGCAGTACTTC.

The V call is TRBV10-3, the J call TRBJ2-1; perhaps TRBD2 as D (6 bases). The V gene's germline CDR1 is ENHRY and CDR2 SYGVKD. V lost 2 bases and J 8 bases, leaving 10 bases between the germline ends. The CDR3 runs to 13 residues. The CDR3 bases are TGTGCCATCAGTGAGCGGGAGTTCCATGAGCAGTTCTTC. Translated: CAISEREFHEQFF.

The J gene is TRBJ1-6, the V gene TRBV20-1; no clear D gene. V was pared by 5 bases and J by 8 bases, with 7 bases between. The germline V gene has CDR1 DFQATT and CDR2 SNEGSKA (reference sequence). CDR3 size: 11 residues. For the CDR3, the DNA is TGCAGTGCTTCCCAGGATTCACCCCTCCACTTT. Translation: CSASQDSPLHF.

A note on this clonotype: The DNA is left out, because the CDR3 cannot be placed on it with certainty; the CDR3 is given as TCRdb lists it. The genes are TRBV7-4 and TRBJ2-2. The CDR3 has 21 residues if both end residues are counted. CDR1 is SGHVT and CDR2 is SQSDAQ in the germline V gene. CDR3 protein: CASSLCGILLRAVLRAGELFF.

This sequence joins TRBV28 and TRBJ2-3; D is uncertain. CDR3 length: 16 amino acids. The V and J ends lost 6 bases and 2 bases respectively, with 18 bases between them. Germline V gives CDR1 MDHEN, CDR2 SYDVKM. The CDR3, as DNA: TGTGCCAGCAGCGAGTACCTTTTACTAAACACAGATACGCAGTATTTT. The encoded protein is CASSEYLLLNTDTQYF. The full variable domain, rest sourced from reference TRBV28 and TRBJ2-3, is DVKVTQSSRYLVKRTGEKVFLECVQDMDHENMFWYRQDPGLGLRLIYFSYDVKMKEKGDIPEGYSVSREKKERFSLILESASTNQTSMYLCASSEYLLLNTDTQYFGPGTRLTVL.

This sequence joins TRBV20-1 and TRBJ1-1; D is uncertain. The CDR3 has 15 residues. Trimming removed 0 bases at V and 0 bases at J, with 11 bases between. The germline V gene encodes CDR1 DFQATT and CDR2 SNEGSKA (reference sequence). The CDR3 spells CSARETAVMNTEAFF. CDR3 nucleotide sequence: TGCAGTGCTAGAGAAACGGCAGTGATGAACACTGAAGCTTTCTTT.

This chain uses TRBV20-1 with TRBJ1-4; D is undetermined. The CDR3 has 10 amino acids. V was cut by 6 bases and J by 5 bases, with 4 bases left in between. Germline V gene lookup returns CDR1 DFQATT and CDR2 SNEGSKA (reference sequence). DNA for the CDR3: TGCAGTGCCGAAAATGAAAAACTGTTTTTT. Translated, it gives CSAENEKLFF.

This clonotype was found a few times. This chain uses TRBV7-3 with TRBJ2-2, with a possible D match to TRBD1 (6 bases). The CDR3 extends over 16 amino acids. The V gene lost 1 base and the J gene lost 9 bases, with 18 bases spanning the gap. Germline assignment: CDR1 SGHTA and CDR2 FQGTGA. Written as DNA, the CDR3 is TGTGCCAGCAGCTTAAGGGCGTTCAGGGACAACAGGGAGCTGTTTTTT. Translating gives CASSLRAFRDNRELFF.

The rearrangement links TRBV4-2 to TRBJ2-1, with 10 bases that match TRBD2. The V and J ends lost 2 bases and 8 bases, in that order; junction bases with no gene match: 6. This CDR3 region has 15 residues. Germline values: CDR1 LGHNA, CDR2 YNFKEQ. In DNA, the CDR3 is TGTGCCAGCAGCCAATTTAGCGGGAGGTTAGATGAGCAGTTCTTC. It specifies CASSQFSGRLDEQFF.

The rearrangement links TRBV19 to TRBJ2-7; 8 positions match TRBD2. The germline gives CDR1 LNHDA, CDR2 SQIVND (reference sequence). The trim removed 6 bases at V and 0 bases at J, leaving 4 bases unmatched. The CDR3 sequence is 14 residues long. The CDR3 DNA is TGTGCCAGTAGGCAGGCGGGAGGCTCCTACGAGCAGTACTTC. Translating it yields CASRQAGGSYEQYF.